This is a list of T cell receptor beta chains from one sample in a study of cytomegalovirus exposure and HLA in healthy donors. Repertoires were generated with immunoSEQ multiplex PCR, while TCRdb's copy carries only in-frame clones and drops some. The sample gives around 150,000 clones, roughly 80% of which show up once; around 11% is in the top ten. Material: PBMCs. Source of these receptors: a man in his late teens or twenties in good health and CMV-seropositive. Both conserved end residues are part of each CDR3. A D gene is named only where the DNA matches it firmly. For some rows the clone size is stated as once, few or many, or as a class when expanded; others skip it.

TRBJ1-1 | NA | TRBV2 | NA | CASRANTEAFF | TGTGCCAGCAGGGCGAACACTGAAGCTTTCTTT
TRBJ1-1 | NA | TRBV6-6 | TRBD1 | CASKTGTGGRDTEAFF | TGTGCCAGCAAAACCGGGACAGGGGGGAGGGACACTGAGGCTTTCTTT
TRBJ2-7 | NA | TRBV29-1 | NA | CSVTENSYEQYF | TGCAGCGTTACGGAGAACTCCTACGAGCAGTACTTC
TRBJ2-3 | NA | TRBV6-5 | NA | CASSLVAGPYTDTQYF | TGTGCCAGCAGTTTGGTTGCGGGACCGTACACAGATACGCAGTATTTT
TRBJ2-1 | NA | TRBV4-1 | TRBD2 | CASSQGWGLADNEQFF | TGCGCCAGCAGCCAAGGTTGGGGACTAGCGGACAATGAGCAGTTCTTC
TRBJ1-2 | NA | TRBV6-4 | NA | CASSDPAGGQVGGYTF | TGTGCCAGCAGTGACCCCGCGGGGGGACAAGTTGGTGGCTACACCTTC
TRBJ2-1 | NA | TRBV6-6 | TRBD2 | CASNPKRLALGLEQFF | TGTGCCAGCAACCCCAAAAGACTAGCTCTTGGTCTTGAGCAGTTCTTC
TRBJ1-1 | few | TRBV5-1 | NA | CASSESRGEAFF | TGCGCCAGCAGTGAGAGTCGAGGTGAAGCTTTCTTT
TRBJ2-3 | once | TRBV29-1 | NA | CSTISQGKDTQYF | TGCAGCACCATATCCCAGGGGAAAGATACGCAGTATTTT
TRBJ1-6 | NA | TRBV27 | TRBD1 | CASSPDRGFSPLHF | TGTGCCAGCAGCCCAGACAGGGGATTTTCACCCCTCCACTTT
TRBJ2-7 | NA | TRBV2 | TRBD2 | CASRRGLAGGVGEQYF | TGTGCCAGCAGGAGGGGACTAGCGGGAGGGGTTGGCGAGCAGTACTTC
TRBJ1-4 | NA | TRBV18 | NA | CASLQGRNEKLFF | TGTGCCAGCTTACAGGGCCGTAATGAAAAACTGTTTTTT
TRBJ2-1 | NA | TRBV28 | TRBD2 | CASRTTSGILSSYNEQFF | TGTGCCAGCAGAACAACTAGCGGGATCTTAAGCTCCTACAATGAGCAGTTCTTC
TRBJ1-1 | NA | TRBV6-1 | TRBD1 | CASRAGGLEAFF | TGTGCCAGCAGGGCAGGGGGCCTGGAAGCTTTCTTT
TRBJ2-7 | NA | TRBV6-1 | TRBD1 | CASRRSRDRGYEQYF | TGTGCCAGCAGACGCAGCCGGGACAGGGGGTACGAGCAGTACTTC
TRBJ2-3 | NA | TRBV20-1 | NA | CSAGAADTQYF | TGCAGTGCTGGGGCGGCGGATACGCAGTATTTT
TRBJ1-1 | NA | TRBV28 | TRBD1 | CASGTGGPEAFF | TGTGCCAGCGGGACAGGAGGTCCTGAAGCTTTCTTT
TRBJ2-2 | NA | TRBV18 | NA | CASLWTEGAGELFF | TGTGCCAGCTTATGGACCGAGGGGGCCGGGGAGCTGTTTTTT
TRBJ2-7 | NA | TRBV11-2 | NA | CASTPGYEQYF | TGTGCCAGCACCCCAGGGTACGAGCAGTACTTC
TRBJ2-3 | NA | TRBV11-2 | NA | CASSLLREDTQYF | TGTGCCAGCAGCTTGCTCAGGGAAGATACGCAGTATTTT
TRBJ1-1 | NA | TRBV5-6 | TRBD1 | CASRSQGVRTEAFF | TGTGCCAGCAGAAGCCAGGGGGTGCGAACTGAAGCTTTCTTT
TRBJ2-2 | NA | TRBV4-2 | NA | CASRQEPLPTDTGELFF | TGTGCCAGCCGCCAAGAACCCCTCCCTACAGACACCGGGGAGCTGTTTTTT
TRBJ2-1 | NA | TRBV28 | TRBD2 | CASQGLASYNEQFF | TGTGCCAGCCAGGGACTAGCCTCCTACAATGAGCAGTTCTTC
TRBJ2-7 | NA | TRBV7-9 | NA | CASSLPQDTQGNFYEQYF | TGTGCCAGCAGCTTACCCCAGGACACCCAAGGGAATTTCTACGAGCAGTACTTC
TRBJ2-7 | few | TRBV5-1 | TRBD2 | CASSSGTSGSYEQYF | TGCGCCAGCAGCTCAGGGACTAGCGGGAGTTACGAGCAGTACTTC
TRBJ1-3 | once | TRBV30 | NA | CAWSVTGSGNTIYF | TGTGCCTGGAGTGTAACCGGTTCTGGAAACACCATATATTTT
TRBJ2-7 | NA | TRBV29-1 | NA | CSVVVLSYEQYF | TGCAGCGTTGTAGTGCTCTCCTACGAGCAGTACTTC
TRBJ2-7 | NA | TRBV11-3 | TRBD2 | CASSHRGTSHEQYF | TGTGCCAGCAGCCATAGGGGGACTAGCCACGAGCAGTACTTC
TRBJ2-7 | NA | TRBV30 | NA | CAWNLGGSYEQYF | TGTGCCTGGAATCTAGGTGGGAGCTACGAGCAGTACTTC
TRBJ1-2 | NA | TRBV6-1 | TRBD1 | CASREGAGSYGYTF | TGTGCCAGCAGGGAGGGGGCAGGTTCCTATGGCTACACCTTC
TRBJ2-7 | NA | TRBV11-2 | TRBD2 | CASSWGRASEQYF | TGTGCCAGCAGTTGGGGGAGGGCTTCCGAGCAGTACTTC
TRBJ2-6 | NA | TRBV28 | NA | CASSSRLGSGANVLTF | TGTGCCAGCAGTTCCCGACTGGGCTCTGGGGCCAACGTCCTGACTTTC
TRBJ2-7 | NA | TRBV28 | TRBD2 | CASTRGGGISYEQYF | TGTGCCAGCACCCGCGGCGGGGGGATTTCTTACGAGCAGTACTTC
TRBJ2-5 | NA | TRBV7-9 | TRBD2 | CASSLVLAGARETQYF | TGTGCCAGCAGCTTAGTTCTAGCGGGAGCTCGAGAGACCCAGTACTTC
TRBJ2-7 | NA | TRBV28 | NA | CASSFVYEQYF | TGTGCCAGCAGTTTCGTTTACGAGCAGTACTTC
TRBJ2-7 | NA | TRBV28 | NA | CASSSHVRTAIYEQYF | TGTGCCAGCAGTTCGCACGTACGGACAGCTATCTACGAGCAGTACTTC
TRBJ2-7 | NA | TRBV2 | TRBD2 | CASSEGLAGSGEQYF | TGTGCCAGCAGTGAAGGACTAGCGGGAAGCGGCGAGCAGTACTTC
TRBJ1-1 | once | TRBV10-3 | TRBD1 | CAISGPGQGEAFF | TGTGCCATCAGTGGACCCGGACAGGGTGAAGCTTTCTTT
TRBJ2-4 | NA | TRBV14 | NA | CASSLPGAKNIQYF | TGTGCCAGCAGCCTCCCGGGGGCCAAAAACATTCAGTACTTC
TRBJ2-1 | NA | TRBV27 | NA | CASSYGGAEQFF | TGTGCCAGCAGTTACGGGGGAGCAGAGCAGTTCTTC
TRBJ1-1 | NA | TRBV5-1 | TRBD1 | CASSKGQRNTEAFF | TGCGCCAGCAGCAAGGGACAGCGGAACACTGAAGCTTTCTTT
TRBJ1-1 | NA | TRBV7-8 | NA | CASSLGGFSPRAFF | TGTGCCAGCAGCTTAGGAGGGTTCTCCCCTAGGGCTTTCTTT
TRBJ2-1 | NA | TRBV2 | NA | CASRERENNEQFF | TGTGCCAGCAGGGAGAGGGAGAACAATGAGCAGTTCTTC
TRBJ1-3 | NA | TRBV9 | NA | CASSVGGASGNTIYF | TGTGCCAGCAGCGTCGGGGGAGCCTCTGGAAACACCATATATTTT
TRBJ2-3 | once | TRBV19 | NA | CASTPLGTFTDTQYF | TGTGCCAGTACCCCTTTGGGCACATTCACAGATACGCAGTATTTT
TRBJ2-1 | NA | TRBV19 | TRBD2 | CASTAGLAGAEQFF | TGTGCCAGTACTGCCGGACTAGCGGGAGCTGAGCAGTTCTTC
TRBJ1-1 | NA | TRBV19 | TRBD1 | CASSPATGVRTEAFF | TGTGCCAGTAGTCCCGCCACAGGGGTGCGCACTGAAGCTTTCTTT
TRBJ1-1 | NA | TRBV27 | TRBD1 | CASSQDRGLTEAFF | TGTGCCAGCAGTCAGGACAGGGGGCTTACTGAAGCTTTCTTT
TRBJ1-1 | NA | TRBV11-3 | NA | CASGVGNTEAFF | TGTGCCTCAGGGGTTGGGAACACTGAAGCTTTCTTT
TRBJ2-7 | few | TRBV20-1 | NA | CSASPPTGQYF | TGCAGTGCTAGTCCCCCCACCGGGCAGTACTTC